These T cell receptor beta chains were read from a single sample in a study of blood T cells in healthy people across ages. TCRdb re-called the 5' RACE reads through MiXCR, storing one row per CDR3 protein. The data contain roughly 800,000 distinct CDR3 sequences, over 45% of them singletons. Sequencing was performed on blood. The receptors come from a man younger than 45 in good health. The CDR3 runs from the conserved cysteine through the conserved F or W. Each record gives: V gene, J gene, CDR3 protein.

v_gene: TRBV6-1
j_gene: TRBJ1-2
CDR3aa: CASSEVALGQGRMGGYTF

v_gene: TRBV10-3
j_gene: TRBJ1-2
CDR3aa: CAISELGSNYGYTF

v_gene: TRBV6-2/TRBV6-3
j_gene: TRBJ2-3
CDR3aa: CASSGIVSIDTQYF

v_gene: TRBV29-1
j_gene: TRBJ2-1
CDR3aa: CSVAGWLTNEQFF

v_gene: TRBV27
j_gene: TRBJ2-7
CDR3aa: CASSLVQGTREQYF

v_gene: TRBV6-5
j_gene: TRBJ2-1
CDR3aa: CASSYLAWEKQFF

v_gene: TRBV9
j_gene: TRBJ2-7
CDR3aa: CASSPTGTGYEQYF

v_gene: TRBV20-1
j_gene: TRBJ2-3
CDR3aa: CSATPSASDTQYF

v_gene: TRBV12-3/TRBV12-4
j_gene: TRBJ1-2
CDR3aa: CASSFLDGYTF

v_gene: TRBV18
j_gene: TRBJ2-7
CDR3aa: CASSPKEGEQYF

v_gene: TRBV7-2
j_gene: TRBJ2-7
CDR3aa: CASSLNPGTAHYEQYF

v_gene: TRBV12-3/TRBV12-4
j_gene: TRBJ2-3
CDR3aa: CASSCSSTDTQYF

v_gene: TRBV5-1
j_gene: TRBJ1-2
CDR3aa: CASSPGPGNGYTF

v_gene: TRBV20-1
j_gene: TRBJ2-5
CDR3aa: CSASLPSVFRETQYF

v_gene: TRBV7-9
j_gene: TRBJ2-7
CDR3aa: CASSTLTGNPGAEQYF

v_gene: TRBV12-3/TRBV12-4
j_gene: TRBJ2-1
CDR3aa: CASGGWPGEQFF

v_gene: TRBV29-1
j_gene: TRBJ1-2
CDR3aa: CSVVWDLGTCTF

v_gene: TRBV10-2
j_gene: TRBJ2-5
CDR3aa: CASSVSRRGETQYF

v_gene: TRBV7-9
j_gene: -
CDR3aa: CASSFGPAETQYF

v_gene: TRBV7-2
j_gene: -
CDR3aa: CASTSPGSETQYF

v_gene: TRBV20-1
j_gene: -
CDR3aa: CSARGLAGVDGEQYF

v_gene: TRBV27
j_gene: TRBJ2-1
CDR3aa: CASSLSWGSNNEQFF

v_gene: TRBV10-3
j_gene: -
CDR3aa: CAIGGTESYEQYF

v_gene: TRBV4-3
j_gene: TRBJ2-4
CDR3aa: CASSQARAGAKNIQYF

v_gene: TRBV3-1
j_gene: TRBJ1-2
CDR3aa: CASSPGVNGGYTF